One and the same sample provided the 32 T cell receptor beta chains below, sequenced in a study of blood T cell repertoires in COVID-19. Clones were sequenced by immunoSEQ multiplex PCR, and TCRdb holds only the in-frame ones, with some missing. The sample comprises some 14,000 clones, 75% to 90% of which are singletons, and approximately 15% rests with the top ten. Sequenced material: peripheral blood. The receptors were gathered from a human donor in a cohort sampled during active COVID-19.

The chain uses TRBV6-5 and TRBJ2-3; a weak D match, TRBD2 (5 bases). Trimming left V 2 bases short and J 2 bases short, with 8 bases between. Germline-derived CDR1 and CDR2 are MNHEY and SVGAGI. CDR3 length: 14 amino acids. The CDR3 DNA reads as TGTGCCAGCAGTTACCGGGGAGCCACAGATACGCAGTATTTT. This sequence encodes CASSYRGATDTQYF.

In regard to this clone: This CDR3 is also generated by other DNA sequences in the sample. The chain combines TRBV4-2 with TRBJ1-5, with D unclear. CDR3 length equals 13 residues. The germline CDR1 and CDR2 sequences are LGHNA and YNFKEQ. Trimming took off 0 bases at V and 4 bases at J, with 4 bases between the two ends. CDR3 loop: CASSQERNQPQHF. CDR3 bases: TGTGCCAGCAGCCAAGAACGGAATCAGCCCCAGCATTTT.

Here the CDR3 reads CASSPPPAGLEQYF. The DNA for the CDR3 is TGTGCCAGCAGCCCTCCCCCGGCAGGGCTCGAGCAGTACTTC. The chain has TRBV21-1 and TRBJ2-7; the D call in the table, TRBD1, was not verified against the DNA. TRBV21-1 constitutes a pseudogene. This CDR3 is built from 14 residues.

V usage is TRBV13 and J usage is TRBJ1-2; no clear D. This CDR3 contains 14 residues. The V end lost 2 bases, the J end lost 4 bases, and 11 bases lay between the germline ends. Looked up from germline, CDR1 is PRHDT and CDR2 is FYEKMQ (reference sequence). The CDR3 here is CASSLNGVGYGYTF. CDR3 in DNA: TGTGCCAGCAGCTTAAACGGGGTTGGCTATGGCTACACCTTC. The variable domain in full, with the rest retrieved from reference TRBV13 and TRBJ1-2, is AAGVIQSPRHLIKEKRETATLKCYPIPRHDTVYWYQQGPGQDPQFLISFYEKMQSDKGSIPDRFSAQQFSDYHSELNMSSLELGDSALYFCASSLNGVGYGYTFGSGTRLTVV.

This clone came up a few times. The CDR3 coding sequence is TGTGCCAGCAGCCCGGGAGGGACAGAAAACACTGAAGCTTTCTTT. It is translated as CASSPGGTENTEAFF. The chain is built from TRBV5-5 and TRBJ1-1; 7 nucleotides align to TRBD1. The germline V gene encodes CDR1 SGHKS and CDR2 YYEKEE (reference sequence). The CDR3 has 15 residues. The V and J ends lost 4 bases and 2 bases, in that order; junction bases with no gene match: 8.

V and J are TRBV4-3 and TRBJ2-3; a possible D gene is TRBD2 (7 bases). V lost 4 bases to trimming and J lost 0 bases, with 29 bases between them. Germline V gene sequence: CDR1 LGHNA, CDR2 YSLEER. The CDR3 has 21 residues. This chain's CDR3 is CASSPVMGVRGGRGSTDTQYF. In nucleotides, the CDR3 is TGCGCCAGCAGCCCAGTAATGGGGGTCAGGGGAGGGAGAGGAAGCACAGATACGCAGTATTTT.

This chain joins TRBV19 and TRBJ2-5; maybe TRBD1 (5 bases). Trimming left V 1 base short and J 3 bases short, with 9 bases between. CDR3 length: 14 amino acids. CDR1 LNHDA and CDR2 SQIVND come from the germline V gene (reference sequence). The CDR3 nucleotides are TGTGCCAGTAGTATAGCAGGCAGGGAAGAGACCCAGTACTTC. Its protein product is CASSIAGREETQYF.

This chain joins TRBV5-6 and TRBJ1-5, with 7 bases aligning to TRBD1. CDR1 SGHDT and CDR2 YYEEEE come from the germline V gene. This CDR3 has 14 amino acids. V trimming: 4 bases; J trimming: 3 bases; junction bases outside the gene matches: 4. Here the CDR3 reads CASSLTGLNQPQHF. The CDR3 coding sequence is TGTGCCAGCAGCCTGACAGGGCTCAATCAGCCCCAGCATTTT.

This sequence joins TRBV7-9 and TRBJ2-1; 9 nucleotides match TRBD2. The V and J ends lost 1 base and 1 base, in that order; junction bases with no gene match: 5. The CDR3 is 17 amino acids. Germline CDR1 is SEHNR and CDR2 is FQNEAQ (reference sequence). The CDR3 is CASSLGGSGSSYNEQFF. The DNA for the CDR3 is TGTGCCAGCAGCTTAGGGGGTAGCGGGAGTTCCTACAATGAGCAGTTCTTC.

The chain links TRBV7-8 to TRBJ2-2; 7 bases match TRBD2. The CDR3 length is 16 residues. V was pared by 5 bases and J by 6 bases, with 12 bases of the junction left unmatched. Germline V gives CDR1 SGHVS, CDR2 FQNEAQ. The DNA of the CDR3 is TGTGCCAGCAGCCCTCGGACTAGGTTGGCTGCCGGGGAGCTGTTTTTT. Its protein is CASSPRTRLAAGELFF.

This chain uses TRBV10-3 with TRBJ2-7, with 8 bases that match TRBD1. V trimming: 4 bases; J trimming: 0 bases; junction bases outside the gene matches: 2. The CDR3 covers 14 residues. Germline CDR1 and CDR2: ENHRY and SYGVKD. This CDR3 is CAISGTGSSYEQYF. The DNA of the CDR3 is TGTGCCATCAGTGGGACAGGGAGCTCCTACGAGCAGTACTTC.

V is TRBV29-1 and J is TRBJ1-2; the match to TRBD1 covers 12 bases. V shed 4 bases, J shed 7 bases, and the junction held 7 bases outside the gene matches. The CDR3 runs 14 residues. Germline V CDR1 and CDR2: SQVTM, ANQGSEA. In DNA form, the CDR3 reads TGCAGCGTTGTCCGGGGACAGGGGGCGCTTGGCTACACCTTC. The encoded protein is CSVVRGQGALGYTF.

The chain is built from TRBV4-3 and TRBJ2-2, with D uncertain. Looked up from germline, CDR1 is LGHNA and CDR2 is YSLEER. CDR3 length: 15 residues. Trimming pared 0 bases from V and 1 base from J, leaving 6 bases between. The CDR3 loop reads CASSQDTKNTGELFF. The CDR3 DNA is TGCGCCAGCAGCCAAGACACTAAGAACACCGGGGAGCTGTTTTTT.

This clone was found a few times. Here the CDR3 reads CAWTHSFRGHEQYF. As DNA, the CDR3 is TGTGCCTGGACCCATTCCTTCCGCGGCCACGAGCAGTACTTC. The chain combines TRBV30 with TRBJ2-7; D not resolved. There are 14 residues in the CDR3. In germline, CDR1 is GTSNPN, CDR2 SVGIG (reference sequence). Trimming removed 4 bases from V and 5 bases from J, with 18 bases in between. The full variable domain, its missing parts supplied by reference TRBV30 and TRBJ2-7, is SQTIHQWPATLVQPVGSPLSLECTVEGTSNPNLYWYRQAAGRGLQLLFYSVGIGQISSEVPQNLSASRPQDRQFILSSKKLLLSDSGFYLCAWTHSFRGHEQYFGPGTRLTVT.

The chain employs TRBV2 and TRBJ1-2; D not resolved. Germline CDR1 is SNHLY and CDR2 is FYNNEI. The CDR3 runs to 15 residues. The germline V and J ends were trimmed by 7 bases and 4 bases, with 19 bases remaining between them. The DNA for the CDR3 is TGTGCCAGCATCGGAGGAGAGGAGGGAGGCTATGGCTACACCTTC. Amino acids: CASIGGEEGGYGYTF.

The V and J genes are TRBV9 and TRBJ2-7, with 7 bases identical to TRBD1. Germline V gene lookup returns CDR1 SGDLS and CDR2 YYNGEE. With V trimmed by 2 bases and J by 6 bases, 17 bases remained unmatched. The length of the CDR3 is 17 residues. The CDR3 protein is CASSVSPRQGKGSEQYF. The DNA of the CDR3 is TGTGCCAGCAGCGTCTCGCCCCGACAGGGTAAAGGGAGCGAGCAGTACTTC.

This chain joins TRBV30 and TRBJ2-7; 9 bases agree with TRBD1. This CDR3 is built from 15 residues. The germline gives CDR1 GTSNPN, CDR2 SVGIG (reference sequence). V shed 5 bases, J shed 4 bases, and the junction held 12 bases outside the gene matches. CDR3 nucleotide sequence: TGTGCCTGGGACCGGGACAGGGTCGGGGAATACGAGCAGTACTTC. Its translation: CAWDRDRVGEYEQYF.

The rearrangement joins TRBV29-1 to TRBJ2-5; TRBD2 is a possible D gene (6 bases). V was clipped by 4 bases and J by 5 bases, with 14 bases between them. Germline V gives CDR1 SQVTM, CDR2 ANQGSEA. The CDR3 extends over 13 amino acids. The CDR3 sequence: CSVGQLSGETQYF. The CDR3 DNA reads as TGCAGCGTTGGGCAACTCAGCGGGGAGACCCAGTACTTC. Looking up the rest from reference TRBV29-1 and TRBJ2-5 gives the full variable domain: SAVISQKPSRDICQRGTSLTIQCQVDSQVTMMFWYRQQPGQSLTLIATANQGSEATYESGFVIDKFPISRPNLTFSTLTVSNMSPEDSSIYLCSVGQLSGETQYFGPGTRLLVL.

The CDR3 reads CASSSVQGGNEQFF. In DNA, the CDR3 is TGTGCCAGCAGCTCAGTACAGGGTGGCAATGAGCAGTTCTTC. The gene calls are TRBV9 and TRBJ2-1; tentatively, D is TRBD1 (6 bases). Germline assignment: CDR1 SGDLS and CDR2 YYNGEE. This CDR3 comprises 14 residues. Trimming left V 4 bases short and J 6 bases short, with 14 bases between.

This clone has just a few counts. CDR3 DNA: TGCGCCAGCAGCTTTGACAGGAGAGAAGCTTTCTTT. This encodes CASSFDRREAFF. This chain connects TRBV5-1 to TRBJ1-1; perhaps TRBD1 as D (6 bases). V was cut by 2 bases and J by 8 bases, with 10 bases left in between. The germline V gene encodes CDR1 SGHRS and CDR2 YFSETQ. CDR3 size: 12 residues.

This sequence joins TRBV7-9 and TRBJ2-1, with D unclear. V lost 3 bases and J lost 0, with 6 bases in between. The germline V gene has CDR1 SEHNR and CDR2 FQNEAQ (reference sequence). CDR3 length: 14 residues. CDR3 residues: CASSLSVSYNEQFF. The CDR3 DNA follows: TGTGCCAGCAGCTTGAGCGTCTCCTACAATGAGCAGTTCTTC.

This chain uses TRBV28 with TRBJ2-7; 13 bases align to TRBD2. The CDR3 is 18 residues long. Germline V gene lookup returns CDR1 MDHEN and CDR2 SYDVKM. The J segment lost 0 bases and the V segment lost 5 bases, leaving 10 bases of the junction unmatched. CDR3 residues: CASSQGLAGTFPSYEQYF. CDR3 coding DNA: TGTGCCAGCAGTCAGGGACTAGCGGGAACTTTCCCCTCCTACGAGCAGTACTTC.

This clone is categorized as medium-sized. The CDR3 DNA is TGCAGCGGCTATTCAGGGGGCCATCGTTATGGCTACACCTTC. Its protein is CSGYSGGHRYGYTF. V is TRBV29-1 and J is TRBJ1-2; 8 nucleotides agree with TRBD1. CDR3 length: 14 amino acids. V trimming: 7 bases; J trimming: 5 bases; junction bases outside the gene matches: 12. The germline CDR1 and CDR2 sequences are SQVTM and ANQGSEA.

The gene calls are TRBV7-2 and TRBJ1-3; tentatively, D is TRBD1 (6 bases). CDR3 length: 14 residues. The V gene lost 2 bases and the J gene lost 2 bases, with 7 bases spanning the gap. The germline V gene encodes CDR1 SGHTA and CDR2 FQGNSA. The CDR3 loop is CASSLRTAGNTIYF. The CDR3 bases are TGTGCCAGCAGCTTAAGGACAGCTGGAAACACCATATATTTT.

J is TRBJ1-4 and V is TRBV24-1; 8 nucleotides align to TRBD1. This CDR3 comprises 15 residues. With 4 bases clipped from V and 10 bases from J, the junction kept 10 bases outside the gene matches. The germline V gene has CDR1 KGHDR and CDR2 SFDVKD. The CDR3 DNA reads TGTGCCACCAGTGACCCCGGGACAGGCTTGGGAAAACTGTTTTTT. This translates into CATSDPGTGLGKLFF.

V gene TRBV28 combines with J gene TRBJ1-1; D might be TRBD1 (6 bases). Per the germline V gene, CDR1 is MDHEN and CDR2 is SYDVKM. The CDR3 is 14 residues long. The V and J ends lost 3 bases and 2 bases respectively, with 10 bases between them. The CDR3 coding sequence is TGTGCCAGCAGTTTGTCGGGGGGCAACACTGAAGCTTTCTTT. It codes for CASSLSGGNTEAFF. Full variable domain (missing parts from reference TRBV28 and TRBJ1-1): DVKVTQSSRYLVKRTGEKVFLECVQDMDHENMFWYRQDPGLGLRLIYFSYDVKMKEKGDIPEGYSVSREKKERFSLILESASTNQTSMYLCASSLSGGNTEAFFGQGTRLTVV.

The chain is built from TRBV29-1 and TRBJ1-1; no firm D call. CDR3 size: 12 residues. Germline CDR1 SQVTM, CDR2 ANQGSEA. The V end lost 0 bases, the J end lost 13 bases, and 15 bases lay between the germline ends. This chain's CDR3 is CSVEDGLQVGFF. In nucleotides, the CDR3 is TGCAGCGTTGAAGATGGCCTGCAGGTAGGTTTCTTT.

DNA for the CDR3: TGTGCCAGCGCCCAAGGACAGGTCTTAGCCTACGAGCAGTACTTC. Translating gives CASAQGQVLAYEQYF. The V gene is TRBV6-5, the J gene TRBJ2-7, with 7 bases aligning to TRBD1. Germline CDR1 is MNHEY and CDR2 is SVGAGI. The CDR3 has 15 residues. Trimming took 8 bases from V and 2 from J; bases not matched to a gene: 12.

This rearrangement joins TRBV6-6 to TRBJ2-1, with 14 bases matching TRBD2. The ends lost 6 bases at V and 7 bases at J; junction bases unmatched: 5. The length of the CDR3 is 15 residues. CDR1 and CDR2 from the germline V gene are MNHNY and SVGAGI (reference sequence). The CDR3 loop is CASRKRLAGGNEQFF. In nucleotides, the CDR3 is TGTGCCAGCAGGAAAAGACTAGCGGGAGGGAATGAGCAGTTCTTC.

This chain connects TRBV10-3 to TRBJ1-2; 8 bases fit TRBD1. The CDR3 is 12 amino acids. In germline, CDR1 is ENHRY, CDR2 SYGVKD. The J segment lost 9 bases and the V segment lost 5 bases, leaving 5 bases of the junction unmatched. CDR3 amino acids: CAISPQGDRYTF. Here the CDR3 DNA reads TGTGCCATCAGTCCACAGGGGGACCGCTACACCTTC.

The chain is built from TRBV11-2 and TRBJ1-1; perhaps TRBD1 as D (5 bases). CDR1 and CDR2 from the germline V gene are SGHAT and FQNNGV. V lost 0 bases and J 2 bases, leaving 7 bases between the germline ends. CDR3 length: 14 residues. The DNA for the CDR3 is TGTGCCAGCAGCTTAGAAACAGGTAACACTGAAGCTTTCTTT. As protein: CASSLETGNTEAFF. Combining the CDR3 with reference TRBV11-2 and TRBJ1-1 gives the whole variable domain EAGVAQSPRYKIIEKRQSVAFWCNPISGHATLYWYQQILGQGPKLLIQFQNNGVVDDSQLPKDRFSAERLKGVDSTLKIQPAKLEDSAVYLCASSLETGNTEAFFGQGTRLTVV.

This chain connects TRBV18 to TRBJ2-6; weak D call: TRBD1 (5 bases). V shed 8 bases and J shed 1 base, with 18 bases lying between them. The CDR3 contains 17 residues. The germline CDR1 and CDR2 sequences are KGHSH and LQKENI. CDR3 DNA: TGTGCCAGCCACCGGACCCAGGGAATTTCTGGGGCCAACGTCCTGACTTTC. Protein product: CASHRTQGISGANVLTF. Filled out from reference TRBV18 and TRBJ2-6, the complete variable domain reads NAGVMQNPRHLVRRRGQEARLRCSPMKGHSHVYWYRQLPEEGLKFMVYLQKENIIDESGMPKERFSAEFPKEGPSILRIQQVVRGDSAAYFCASHRTQGISGANVLTFGAGSRLTVL.